This T cell receptor beta chain was identified in a study of HIV-infected patients and healthy controls. This clonotype is medium-sized in the sample. CDR1 and CDR2 from the germline V gene are SQVTM and ANQGSEA. The CDR3 has 14 amino acids. The germline V and J ends were trimmed by 3 bases and 7 bases, with 15 bases remaining between them. Alpha and beta constant-region primers primed reverse transcription of 400 to 500 ng RNA. Alpha and beta chain libraries were made separately by chain-specific third strand synthesis with multiplexing indices. TCRdb passed the 5' RACE reads through MiXCR, listing each CDR3 protein once. The data hold roughly 15,000 distinct CDR3 sequences, with roughly a tenth observed a single time. All unsorted peripheral T cells were captured because whole blood was used without fractionation.

The chain employs TRBV29-1 and TRBJ1-4, with D possibly being TRBD1 (6 bases). Sequencing was done on a sample of blood. This TCR was recovered from an adult in good health. Here the CDR3 reads CSVDSTGLGEKLFF. CDR3 DNA sequence: TGCAGCGTTGACTCCACAGGGTTGGGTGAAAAACTGTTTTTT.